This T cell receptor beta chain was sequenced in a study of cytomegalovirus exposure and HLA in healthy donors. Comments on this clone: Its antigen is unidentified.

In the PCR, 60 Vbeta and 13 Jbeta primers were used. Method: immunoSEQ multiplex PCR; TCRdb's copy keeps in-frame clones and lacks some. The sample shows tens of thousands of clones, 7.6% of them seen only once. Study-wide points: One cluster of highly shared sequence variants probably arose as a sequencing artifact.

This sequence originates from a man aged 50 or older in good health and CMV-seronegative. Material for sequencing was PBMCs.

Written as DNA, the CDR3 is TGTGCCAGCAGTTACCCCGGGAGCTCCTACGAGCAGTACTTC. It translates to CASSYPGSSYEQYF. The rearrangement joins TRBV28 to TRBJ2-7; TRBD2 might be the D (6 bases). This CDR3 is built from 14 residues. CDR1 is MDHEN and CDR2 is SYDVKM in the germline V gene. Deletions cut 4 bases from V and 0 bases from J, with 10 bases between.